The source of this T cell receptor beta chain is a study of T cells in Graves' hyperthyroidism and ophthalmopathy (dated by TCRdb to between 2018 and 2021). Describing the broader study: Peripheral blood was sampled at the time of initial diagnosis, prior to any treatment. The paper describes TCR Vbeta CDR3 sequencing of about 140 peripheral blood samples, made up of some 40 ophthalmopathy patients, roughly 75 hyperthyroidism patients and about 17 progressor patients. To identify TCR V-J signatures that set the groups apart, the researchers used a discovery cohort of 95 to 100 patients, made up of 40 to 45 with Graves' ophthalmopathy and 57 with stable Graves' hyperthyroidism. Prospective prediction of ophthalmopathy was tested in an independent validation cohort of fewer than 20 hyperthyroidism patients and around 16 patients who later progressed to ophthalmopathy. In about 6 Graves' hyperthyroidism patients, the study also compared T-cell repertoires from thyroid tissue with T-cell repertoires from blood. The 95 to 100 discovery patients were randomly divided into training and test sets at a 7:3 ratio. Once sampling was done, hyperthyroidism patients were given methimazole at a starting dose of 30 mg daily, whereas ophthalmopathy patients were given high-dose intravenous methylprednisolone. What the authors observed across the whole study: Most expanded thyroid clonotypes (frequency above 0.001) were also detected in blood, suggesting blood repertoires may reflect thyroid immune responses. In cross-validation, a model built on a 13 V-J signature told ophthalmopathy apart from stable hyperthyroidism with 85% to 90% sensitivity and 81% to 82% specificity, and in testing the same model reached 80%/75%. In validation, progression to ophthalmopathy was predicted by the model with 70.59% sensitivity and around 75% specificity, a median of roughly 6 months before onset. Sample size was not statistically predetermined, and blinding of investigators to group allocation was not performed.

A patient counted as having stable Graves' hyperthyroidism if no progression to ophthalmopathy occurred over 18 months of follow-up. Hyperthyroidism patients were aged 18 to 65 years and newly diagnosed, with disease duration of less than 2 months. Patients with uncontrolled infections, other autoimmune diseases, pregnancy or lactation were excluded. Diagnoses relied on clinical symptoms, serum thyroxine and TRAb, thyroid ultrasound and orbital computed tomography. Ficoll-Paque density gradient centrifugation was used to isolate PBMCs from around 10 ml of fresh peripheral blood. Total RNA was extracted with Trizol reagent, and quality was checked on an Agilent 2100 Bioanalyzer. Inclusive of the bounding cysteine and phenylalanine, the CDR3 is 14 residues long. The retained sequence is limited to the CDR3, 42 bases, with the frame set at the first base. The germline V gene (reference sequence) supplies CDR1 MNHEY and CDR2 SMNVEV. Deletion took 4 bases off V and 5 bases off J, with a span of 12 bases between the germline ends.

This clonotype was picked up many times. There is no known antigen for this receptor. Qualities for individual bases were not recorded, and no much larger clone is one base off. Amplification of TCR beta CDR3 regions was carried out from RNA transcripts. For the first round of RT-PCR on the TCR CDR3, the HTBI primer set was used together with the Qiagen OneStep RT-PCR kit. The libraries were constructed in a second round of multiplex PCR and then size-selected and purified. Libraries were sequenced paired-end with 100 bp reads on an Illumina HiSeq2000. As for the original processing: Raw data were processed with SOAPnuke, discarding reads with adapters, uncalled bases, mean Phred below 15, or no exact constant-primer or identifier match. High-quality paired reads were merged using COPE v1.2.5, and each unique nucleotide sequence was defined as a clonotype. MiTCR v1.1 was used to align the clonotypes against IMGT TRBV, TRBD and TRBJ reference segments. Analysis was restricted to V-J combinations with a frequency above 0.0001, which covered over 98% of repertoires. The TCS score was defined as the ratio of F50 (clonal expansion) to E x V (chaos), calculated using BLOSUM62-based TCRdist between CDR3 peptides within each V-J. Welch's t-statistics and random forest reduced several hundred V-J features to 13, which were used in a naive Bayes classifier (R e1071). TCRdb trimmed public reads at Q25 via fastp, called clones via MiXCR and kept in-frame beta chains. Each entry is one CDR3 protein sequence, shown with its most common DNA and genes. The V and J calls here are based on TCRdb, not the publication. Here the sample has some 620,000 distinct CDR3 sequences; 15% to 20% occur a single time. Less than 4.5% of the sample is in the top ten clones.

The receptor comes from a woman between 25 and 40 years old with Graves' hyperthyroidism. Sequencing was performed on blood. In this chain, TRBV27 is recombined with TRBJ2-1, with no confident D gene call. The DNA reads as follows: TGTGCCAGCAGTTCTCCCCGCCTACACAATGAGCAGTTCTTC. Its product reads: CASSSPRLHNEQFF.